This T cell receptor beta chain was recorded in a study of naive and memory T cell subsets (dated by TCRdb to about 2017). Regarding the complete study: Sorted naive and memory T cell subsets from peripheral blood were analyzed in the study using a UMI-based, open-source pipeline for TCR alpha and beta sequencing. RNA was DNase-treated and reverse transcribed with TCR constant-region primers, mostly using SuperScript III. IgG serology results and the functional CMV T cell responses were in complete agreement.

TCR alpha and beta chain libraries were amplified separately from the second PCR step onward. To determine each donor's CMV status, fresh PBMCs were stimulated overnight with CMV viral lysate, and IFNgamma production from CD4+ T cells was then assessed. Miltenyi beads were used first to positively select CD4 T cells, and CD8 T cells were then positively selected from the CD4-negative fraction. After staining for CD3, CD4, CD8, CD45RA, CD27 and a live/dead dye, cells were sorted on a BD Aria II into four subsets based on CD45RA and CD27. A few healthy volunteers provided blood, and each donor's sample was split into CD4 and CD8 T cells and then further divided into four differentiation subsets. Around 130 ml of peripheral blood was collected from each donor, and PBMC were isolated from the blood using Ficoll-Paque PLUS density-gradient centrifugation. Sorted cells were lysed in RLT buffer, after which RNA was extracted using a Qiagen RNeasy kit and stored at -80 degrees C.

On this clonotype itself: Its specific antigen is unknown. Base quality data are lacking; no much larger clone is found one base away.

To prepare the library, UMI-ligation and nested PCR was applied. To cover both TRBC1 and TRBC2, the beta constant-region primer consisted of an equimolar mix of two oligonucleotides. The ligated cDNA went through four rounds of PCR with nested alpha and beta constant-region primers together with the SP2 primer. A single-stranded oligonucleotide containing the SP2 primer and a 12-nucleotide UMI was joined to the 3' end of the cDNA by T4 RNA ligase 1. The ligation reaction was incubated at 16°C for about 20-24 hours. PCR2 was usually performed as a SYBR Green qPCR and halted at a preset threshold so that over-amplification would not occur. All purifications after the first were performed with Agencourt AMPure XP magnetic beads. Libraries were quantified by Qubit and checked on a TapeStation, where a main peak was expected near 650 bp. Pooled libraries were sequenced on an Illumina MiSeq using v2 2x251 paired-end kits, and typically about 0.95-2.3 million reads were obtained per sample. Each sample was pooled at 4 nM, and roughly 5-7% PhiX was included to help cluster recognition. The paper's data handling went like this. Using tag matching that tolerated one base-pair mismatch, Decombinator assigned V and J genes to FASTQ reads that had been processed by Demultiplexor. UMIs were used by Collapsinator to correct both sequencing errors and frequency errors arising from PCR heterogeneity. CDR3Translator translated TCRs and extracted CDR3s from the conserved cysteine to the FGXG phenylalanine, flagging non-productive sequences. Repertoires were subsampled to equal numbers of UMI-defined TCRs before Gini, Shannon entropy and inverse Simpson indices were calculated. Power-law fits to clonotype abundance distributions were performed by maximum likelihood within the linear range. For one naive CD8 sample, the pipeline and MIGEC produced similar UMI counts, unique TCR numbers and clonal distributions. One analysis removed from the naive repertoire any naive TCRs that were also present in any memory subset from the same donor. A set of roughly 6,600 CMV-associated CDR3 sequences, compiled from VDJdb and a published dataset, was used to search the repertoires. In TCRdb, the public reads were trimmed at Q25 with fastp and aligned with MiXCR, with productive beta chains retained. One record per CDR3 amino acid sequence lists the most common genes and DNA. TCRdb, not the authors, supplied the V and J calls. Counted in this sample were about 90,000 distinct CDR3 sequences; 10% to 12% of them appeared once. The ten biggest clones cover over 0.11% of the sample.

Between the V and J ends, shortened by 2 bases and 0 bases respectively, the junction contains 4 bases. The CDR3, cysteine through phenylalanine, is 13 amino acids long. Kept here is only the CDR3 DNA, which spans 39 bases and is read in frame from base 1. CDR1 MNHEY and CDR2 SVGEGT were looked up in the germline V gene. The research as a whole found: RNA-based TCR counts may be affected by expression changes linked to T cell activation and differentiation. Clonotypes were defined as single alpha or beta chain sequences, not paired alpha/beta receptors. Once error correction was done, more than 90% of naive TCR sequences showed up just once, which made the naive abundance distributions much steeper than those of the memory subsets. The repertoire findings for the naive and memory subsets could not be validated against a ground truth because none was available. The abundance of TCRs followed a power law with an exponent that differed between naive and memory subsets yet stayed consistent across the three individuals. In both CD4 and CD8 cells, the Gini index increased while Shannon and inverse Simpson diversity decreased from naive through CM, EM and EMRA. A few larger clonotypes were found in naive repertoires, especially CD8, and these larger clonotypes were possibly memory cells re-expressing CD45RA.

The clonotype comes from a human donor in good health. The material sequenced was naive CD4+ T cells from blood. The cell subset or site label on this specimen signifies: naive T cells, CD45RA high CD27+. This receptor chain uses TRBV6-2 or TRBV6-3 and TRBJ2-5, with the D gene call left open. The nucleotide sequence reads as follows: TGTGCCAGCAGTTACCGGTACCAAGAGACCCAGTACTTC. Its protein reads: CASSYRYQETQYF.